This T cell receptor beta chain was sequenced for a study of cytomegalovirus exposure and HLA in healthy donors (dated by TCRdb to 2016 to 2017). With respect to the entire study: In an earlier analysis of around 540 of the donors, less than 350 Gb of sequence data and approximately 120 million unique TCR beta sequences from about 179 million T cells were reported. An early release covering 550 to 700 HLA-typed donors comprised about 300 gigabases of sequencing data and 85 million or so unique TCR sequences. Among the roughly 400 genotyped donors, around 81% belonged to the genetic ancestry cluster associated with self-reported Caucasian donors. The study aimed to test whether cataloging public T cell receptors could reveal signatures of past pathogen exposure. The study profiled the T cell repertoires of 666 subjects by immunosequencing and related them to cytomegalovirus serostatus. Along with the roughly 670-subject first cohort, a separate validation cohort of around 110 different subjects was used. High-throughput TCR immunosequencing, statistical association of individual TCRs with disease status, and machine learning were combined to predict cytomegalovirus infection status. In a later analysis, previously published TCR beta repertoires from roughly 710 donors were re-analyzed and high-resolution HLA genotyping was added so that TCR occurrence patterns could be studied. Rather than drawing on any new phenotypic data, the later analysis identified candidate immune exposures from TCR beta sequences and the way those sequences occurred across donors. An earlier analysis of around 580 of the donors used high-throughput TCR beta sequencing to judge whether each TCR beta V gene segment behaved as functional or pseudogenic. Donor age, sex, ethnicity and CMV serostatus were compiled alongside the repertoire data. A later genetic analysis took genome-wide SNP genotypes for about 65% of the 666 donors and used that subset as a discovery cohort. All discovery cohort repertoires had been generated using a single sequencing platform. HLA typing covered class I and class II loci at four-digit resolution. Typing coverage differed by locus: A, B, C, DRB1 and DQB1 were typed in about 629-630 donors, DQA1 in 522, DPA1 in approximately 600, and DPB1 in just under 490. Five DR-DQ haplotypes were treated as single units for association and clustering because of strong linkage in the cohort. Across about 370 genotyped donors of the cohort, an average of about 240,000 unique TCR beta nucleotide sequences per donor were sequenced, and roughly 20% of those sequences were non-productive.

Of note for this clone: Its antigen is currently not known. Nothing much larger sits one base from this clone, and base qualities are not available.

V was cut back by 10 bases and J by 4 bases, leaving a gap of 17 bases between them. The CDR3 has 13 amino acids, counting the end cysteine and phenylalanine. The only DNA kept is the CDR3, 39 bases in frame from the first base. Looking up the germline V gene yields CDR1 MDHEN and CDR2 SYDVKM. The paper as a whole reports these results and caveats: Linkage disequilibrium might explain the correlated functional status among segregating V segments, but an unknown experimental factor could not be excluded. Three of the identified cytomegalovirus-associated TCR beta chains were confirmed in vitro to be specific for cytomegalovirus antigens. In an earlier analysis of 587 of the donors, most TCR beta V segments appeared in productive rearrangements about 90% or about 30% of the time, broadly matching IMGT annotations. V-gene and J-gene trimming of TCR beta chains was associated with a missense DCLRE1C variant in a later genetic analysis, and the association was replicated in an independent cohort. A group of highly shared sequence variants was considered likely to be a technical artifact of the sequencing pipeline. Presence/absence analyses assumed roughly uniform sequencing depth across donors, an assumption that may not hold. It was suggested by the authors that the approach could potentially be generalized to other disease states and immunological phenotypes. Some IMGT-functional V segments, including TRBV6-2 and TRBV6-3, could not be told apart with the 87-base-pair reads, so those segments were excluded. Because HLA typing was unavailable for some donors at each locus, only the typed subset was used in association tests. Specific HLA alleles were associated with roughly 17,000 TCR beta sequences at a false discovery rate of 0.05 in a later analysis. When HLA alleles, especially DR and DQ, strongly co-occurred, attributing TCR associations to individual alleles was difficult. The only immune exposure information available for the cohort was CMV serostatus. In a later analysis, HLA-associated TCR beta chains were found to be more clonally expanded and to have lower generation probabilities than equally common non-associated chains. Because counts were too low, roughly 18 rarely observed V segments, including chromosome 9 orphons, were left out of the earlier analysis of roughly 600 of the donors. The classifier was reported to diagnose cytomegalovirus status with high specificity and sensitivity in both the original cohort and the validation cohort. Several of the top co-occurrence clusters appeared to be linked to parvovirus B19, influenza, CMV and Epstein-Barr virus, according to a later analysis. In this cohort, only TCR beta chains were sequenced, and detectable features were limited by the absence of alpha or paired-chain data. A further reported finding was that TCR beta sequences accurately predicted the HLA-A and HLA-B alleles for most subjects in the first cohort. Across donors, most TCR sequences were observed very rarely, whereas some public TCRs were present in many individuals. A later genetic analysis reported fewer N-insertions in productive TCRs among donors in an Asian-associated ancestry cluster than the 666-donor mean. According to a later analysis, TCR association rates differed among HLA loci, with DRB1 alleles showing the most associated TCRs and HLA-C alleles showing the fewest. According to a later analysis, most CMV-associated TCR beta chains appeared to be HLA-restricted, and the HLA associations seemed to be driven largely by CMV exposure. A total of 164 TCR beta chains were listed by the study as associated with cytomegalovirus.

The method behind the library was the immunoSEQ multiplex PCR assay. A mixture of 60 forward primers for TCR Vbeta segments and 13 reverse primers for TCR Jbeta segments was used in the multiplex PCR. The CDR3 region of rearranged TCR beta genes was amplified from genomic DNA with a multiplex PCR assay. The Illumina HiSeq System was used to sequence the amplified TCR beta libraries as 87-base-pair reads. Per the authors' processing: In a later analysis, 80 million or so unique TCR beta chains were counted across the roughly 610 repertoires, and about 10 million of these chains were shared by at least two donors. A nearest-neighbor algorithm error-corrected the raw reads and collapsed the reads into unique sequences, merging closely related sequences to remove PCR and sequencing errors. Alignment of CDR3 sequences to IMGT reference sequences was used to assign V, D and J gene segments. Each retained sequence needed at least a six-nucleotide match to both a V gene segment and a J gene segment. A rearrangement counted as productive if the CDR3 had no stop codons and remained in frame with V and J, and every other rearrangement counted as non-productive. Following IMGT convention, CDR3 was defined as the stretch from the second conserved V-encoded cysteine up to the conserved J-encoded phenylalanine. Sequences without an unambiguous match to a single V gene segment were excluded from the earlier analysis of about 630 of the donors. In an earlier analysis of several hundred of the donors, a V segment was called functional when productive rearrangements were above 56.7%, and segregating when the standard deviation between donors exceeded 5%. To diagnose cytomegalovirus status from the catalog of TCR beta chain sequences, a statistical classification framework was built. In a later analysis, V and J genes were assigned by comparing TCR nucleotide sequences against IMGT/GENE-DB human TR gene sequences. Using the TCRdist pipeline, a later analysis assigned CDR3 sequences along with most-parsimonious VDJ recombination scenarios. In a later analysis, each TCR beta chain was defined by its CDR3 amino acid sequence together with its V-gene family, and reads lacking a unique V-gene family were excluded. A later analysis removed roughly 590 highly shared, low-generation-probability nucleotide sequences to deal with suspected cross-contamination and a sequencing artifact. A later analysis calculated a clonal expansion index for each public chain from normalized within-repertoire ranks of inferred template counts. In a later analysis, generation probabilities were computed with a VDJ recombination model fitted to out-of-frame rearrangements, and the resulting probabilities were checked against IGoR. In a later analysis, TCR-TCR, TCR-HLA and TCR-CMV co-occurrence was scored with hypergeometric tests, and a repertoire-size bias correction was applied to TCR pairs. A later analysis estimated false discovery rates by permuting HLA or CMV assignments 20 times. In a later analysis, co-occurring TCRs were grouped using DBSCAN, with TCRdist sequence similarity added in when clustering inside HLA-allele-positive subsets. For co-occurrence clustering, repertoires with fewer than 30,000 or more than 120,000 public chains were excluded, along with five or six repertoires with anomalous nucleotide sharing. The table was pulled from immuneACCESS by TCRdb, which kept in-frame rearrangements only. Such tables lose some clones; where checked, under half of the loss comes from unresolved V genes, and the rest has no known cause. V and J calls and clone size are those listed in that table; D and trimming were worked out from the DNA. The sample table lists some 190,000 clones, more than 65% of them with a count of one. Of the sample, less than 4% falls within the top ten clones.

The cohort comprised fewer than 750 healthy bone marrow donors. At the time of sampling, all cohort members were nominally healthy, though unrecorded immune exposures were likely present. The donor tested CMV seropositive and was one of the 289 seropositive cohort members. A peripheral blood sample was provided by each donor, and peripheral blood mononuclear cells were used for TCR beta sequencing. The Qiagen DNeasy Blood Extraction Kit was used to extract genomic DNA from the blood cell samples. The receptor was derived from a woman in her 30s in good health and CMV-seropositive. The chain was built from TRBV28 and TRBJ2-7; the D region possibly corresponds to TRBD2 (6 bases align). Source material: PBMCs. In nucleotide form, the sequence is TGTGCCACCAAACACGGGGGTAGGTACGAGCAGTACTTC. It translates to CATKHGGRYEQYF.